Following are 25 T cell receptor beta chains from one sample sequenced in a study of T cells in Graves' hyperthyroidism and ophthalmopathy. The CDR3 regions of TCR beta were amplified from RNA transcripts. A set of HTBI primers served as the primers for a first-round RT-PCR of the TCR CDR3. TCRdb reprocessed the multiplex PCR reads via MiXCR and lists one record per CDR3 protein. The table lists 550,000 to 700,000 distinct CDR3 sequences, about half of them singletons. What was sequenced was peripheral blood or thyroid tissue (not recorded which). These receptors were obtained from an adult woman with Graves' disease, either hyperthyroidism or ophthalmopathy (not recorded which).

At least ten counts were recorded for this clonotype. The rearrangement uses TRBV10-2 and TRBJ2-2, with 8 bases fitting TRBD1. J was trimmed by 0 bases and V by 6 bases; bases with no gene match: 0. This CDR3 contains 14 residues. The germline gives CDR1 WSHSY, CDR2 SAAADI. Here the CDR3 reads CASRDRANTGELFF. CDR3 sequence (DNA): TGCGCCAGCAGGGACAGGGCGAACACCGGGGAGCTGTTTTTT.

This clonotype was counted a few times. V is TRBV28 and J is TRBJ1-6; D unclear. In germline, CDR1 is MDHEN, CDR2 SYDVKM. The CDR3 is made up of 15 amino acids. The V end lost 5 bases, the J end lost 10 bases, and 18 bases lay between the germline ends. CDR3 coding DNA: TGTGCCAGCAGTATAGACGGTGGGGTTTGGTCACCCCTCCACTTT. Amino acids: CASSIDGGVWSPLHF.

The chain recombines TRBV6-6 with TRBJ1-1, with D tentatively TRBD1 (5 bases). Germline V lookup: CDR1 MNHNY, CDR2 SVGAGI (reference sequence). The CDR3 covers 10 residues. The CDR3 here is CASGGDEAFF. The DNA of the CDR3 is TGTGCTAGTGGGGGGGATGAAGCTTTCTTT.

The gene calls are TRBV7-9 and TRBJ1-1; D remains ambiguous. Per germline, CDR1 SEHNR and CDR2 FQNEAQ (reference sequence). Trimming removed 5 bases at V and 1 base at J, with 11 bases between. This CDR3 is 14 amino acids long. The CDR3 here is CASSPQRANTEAFF. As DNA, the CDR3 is TGTGCCAGCAGCCCCCAGAGGGCGAACACTGAAGCTTTCTTT.

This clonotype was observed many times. CDR3 bases: TGTGCCAGCAGCTTAAGAGCGGACGGCTTGTCTGAGCAGTACTTC. This translates into CASSLRADGLSEQYF. The V gene is TRBV7-9, the J gene TRBJ2-7; perhaps TRBD2 as D (5 bases). V was pared by 2 bases and J by 7 bases, with 18 bases between. In germline, CDR1 is SEHNR, CDR2 FQNEAQ (reference sequence). This CDR3 spans 15 amino acids.

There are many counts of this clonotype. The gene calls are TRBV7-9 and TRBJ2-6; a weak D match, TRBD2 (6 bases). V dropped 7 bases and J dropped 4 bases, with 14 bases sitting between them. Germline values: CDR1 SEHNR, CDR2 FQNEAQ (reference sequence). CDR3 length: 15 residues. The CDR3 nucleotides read TGTGCCAGCACCGAGGGGAGGCAAGGGGCCAACGTCCTGACTTTC. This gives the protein CASTEGRQGANVLTF.

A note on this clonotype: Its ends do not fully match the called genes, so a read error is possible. The DNA for the CDR3 is TGTGCCAGCAGACTAGCGGGAGGAACGTCTGGGGGGCTGTTTTTT. It is translated as CASRLAGGTSGGLFF. This rearrangement joins TRBV6-2 or TRBV6-3 to TRBJ2-2; 12 bases are a match to TRBD2. The CDR3 sequence is 15 residues long. Germline loops: CDR1 MNHEY, CDR2 SVGEGT.

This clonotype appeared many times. CDR3 protein: CASSPMGISPLHF. CDR3 DNA: TGTGCCAGCAGCCCCATGGGGATTTCACCCCTCCACTTT. The V call is TRBV7-9, the J call TRBJ1-6; unclear D gene. V was trimmed by 5 bases and J by 9 bases, leaving 11 bases between them. Germline CDR1 reads SEHNR; CDR2 reads FQNEAQ (reference sequence). CDR3 length equals 13 residues.

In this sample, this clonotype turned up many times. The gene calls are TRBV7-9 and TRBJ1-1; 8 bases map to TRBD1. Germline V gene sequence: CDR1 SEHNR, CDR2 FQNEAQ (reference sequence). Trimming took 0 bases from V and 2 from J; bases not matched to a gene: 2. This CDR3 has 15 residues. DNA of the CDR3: TGTGCCAGCAGCTTAGCGACAGGGGAAAACACTGAAGCTTTCTTT. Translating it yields CASSLATGENTEAFF.

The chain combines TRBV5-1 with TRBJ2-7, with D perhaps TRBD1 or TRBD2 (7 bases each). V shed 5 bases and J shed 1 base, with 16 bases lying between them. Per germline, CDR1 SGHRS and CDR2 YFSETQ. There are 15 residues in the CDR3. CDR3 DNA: TGCGCCAGCAGTTCGGGAGCGGGACAGTCCTACGAGCAGTACTTC. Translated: CASSSGAGQSYEQYF.

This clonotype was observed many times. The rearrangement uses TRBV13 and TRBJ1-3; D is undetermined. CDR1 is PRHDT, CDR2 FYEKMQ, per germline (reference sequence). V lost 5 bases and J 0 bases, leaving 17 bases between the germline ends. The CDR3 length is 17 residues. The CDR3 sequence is CASSTRTEFGSGNTIYF. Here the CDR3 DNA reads TGTGCCAGCAGCACTCGGACCGAGTTCGGCTCTGGAAACACCATATATTTT.

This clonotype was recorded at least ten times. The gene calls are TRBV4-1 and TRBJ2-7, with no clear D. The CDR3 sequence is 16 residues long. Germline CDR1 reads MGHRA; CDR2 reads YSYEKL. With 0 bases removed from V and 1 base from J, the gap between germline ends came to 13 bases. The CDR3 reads CASSQEATGTSYEQYF. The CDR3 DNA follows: TGCGCCAGCAGCCAAGAAGCGACGGGTACGTCCTACGAGCAGTACTTC.

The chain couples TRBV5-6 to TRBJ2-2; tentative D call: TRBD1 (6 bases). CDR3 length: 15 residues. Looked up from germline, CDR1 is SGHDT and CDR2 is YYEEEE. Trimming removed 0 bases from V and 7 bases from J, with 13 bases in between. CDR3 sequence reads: CASSLGQRGGGELFF. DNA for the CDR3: TGTGCCAGCAGCTTGGGACAGAGAGGGGGCGGGGAGCTGTTTTTT.

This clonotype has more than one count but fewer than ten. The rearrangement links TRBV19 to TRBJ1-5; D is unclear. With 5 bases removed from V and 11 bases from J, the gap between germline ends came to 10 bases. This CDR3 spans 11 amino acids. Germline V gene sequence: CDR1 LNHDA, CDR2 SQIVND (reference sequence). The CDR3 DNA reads TGTGCCAGTAGTCGACAAGAGACCCAGCATTTT. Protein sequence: CASSRQETQHF.

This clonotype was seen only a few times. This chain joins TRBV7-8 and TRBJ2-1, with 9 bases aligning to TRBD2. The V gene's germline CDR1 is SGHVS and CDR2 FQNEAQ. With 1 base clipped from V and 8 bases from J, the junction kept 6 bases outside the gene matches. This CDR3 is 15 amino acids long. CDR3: CASSLGGSGSYEQFF. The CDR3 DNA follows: TGTGCCAGCAGCTTAGGTGGTAGCGGGAGCTATGAGCAGTTCTTC.

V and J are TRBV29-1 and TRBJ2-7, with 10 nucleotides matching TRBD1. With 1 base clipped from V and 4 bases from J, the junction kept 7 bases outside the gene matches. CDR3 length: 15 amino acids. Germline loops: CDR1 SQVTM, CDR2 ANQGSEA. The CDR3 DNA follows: TGCAGCGTTGAAGTTAGACAGGGGGCTATGTACGAGCAGTACTTC. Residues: CSVEVRQGAMYEQYF.

DNA for the CDR3: TGCAGTGCTAGACGTAACCTGGGCACTGAAGCTTTCTTT. As protein: CSARRNLGTEAFF. The rearrangement links TRBV20-1 to TRBJ1-1, with D unclear. The CDR3 is 13 amino acids. The germline V gene encodes CDR1 DFQATT and CDR2 SNEGSKA (reference sequence). V was pared by 2 bases and J by 4 bases, with 11 bases between.

DNA for the CDR3: TGTGCCATCAGCTCTAGCGGGGGGTTCACAGATACGCAGTATTTT. It is translated as CAISSSGGFTDTQYF. The V gene is TRBV10-3, the J gene TRBJ2-5; 11 nucleotides line up with TRBD2. The J call may be faulty, since TRBJ2-3 better matches the DNA end. Germline V gives CDR1 ENHRY, CDR2 SYGVKD. The CDR3 runs to 15 residues.

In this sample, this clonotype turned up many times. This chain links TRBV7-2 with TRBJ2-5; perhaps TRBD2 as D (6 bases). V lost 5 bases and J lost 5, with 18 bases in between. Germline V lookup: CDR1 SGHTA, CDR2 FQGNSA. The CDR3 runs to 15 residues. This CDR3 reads CASSQVGGWGETQYF. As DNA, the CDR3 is TGTGCCAGCAGCCAGGTTGGGGGGTGGGGTGAGACCCAGTACTTC.

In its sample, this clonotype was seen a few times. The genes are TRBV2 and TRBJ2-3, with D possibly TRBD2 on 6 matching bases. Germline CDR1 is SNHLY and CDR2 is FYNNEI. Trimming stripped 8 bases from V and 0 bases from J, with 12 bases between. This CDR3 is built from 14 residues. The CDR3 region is CASRSGPSTDTQYF. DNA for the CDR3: TGTGCCAGCCGTAGCGGCCCTAGCACAGATACGCAGTATTTT.

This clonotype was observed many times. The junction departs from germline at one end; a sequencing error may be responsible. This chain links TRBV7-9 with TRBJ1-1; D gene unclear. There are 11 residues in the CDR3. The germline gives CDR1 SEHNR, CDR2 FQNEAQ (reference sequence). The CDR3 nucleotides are TGTGCCAGCAGCCCCAACACTGGAGCTTTCTTT. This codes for CASSPNTGAFF.

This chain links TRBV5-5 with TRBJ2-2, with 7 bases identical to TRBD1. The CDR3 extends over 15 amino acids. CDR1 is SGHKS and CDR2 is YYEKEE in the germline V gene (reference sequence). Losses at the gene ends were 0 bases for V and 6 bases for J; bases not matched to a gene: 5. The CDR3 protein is CASSLATGVAGELFF. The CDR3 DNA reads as TGTGCCAGCAGCTTGGCAACAGGGGTGGCCGGGGAGCTGTTTTTT.

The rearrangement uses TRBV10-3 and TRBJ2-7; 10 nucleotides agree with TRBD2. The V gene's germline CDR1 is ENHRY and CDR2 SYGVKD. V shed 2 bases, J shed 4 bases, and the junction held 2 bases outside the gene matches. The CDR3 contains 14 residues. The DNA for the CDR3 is TGTGCCATCAGTGAGACTAGCGGGATATACGAGCAGTACTTC. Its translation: CAISETSGIYEQYF.

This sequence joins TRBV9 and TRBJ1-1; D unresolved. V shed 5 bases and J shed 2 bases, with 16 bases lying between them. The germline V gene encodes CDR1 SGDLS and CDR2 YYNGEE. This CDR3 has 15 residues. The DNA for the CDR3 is TGTGCCAGCAGTAGCAACGACATGTTCAACACTGAAGCTTTCTTT. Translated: CASSSNDMFNTEAFF.

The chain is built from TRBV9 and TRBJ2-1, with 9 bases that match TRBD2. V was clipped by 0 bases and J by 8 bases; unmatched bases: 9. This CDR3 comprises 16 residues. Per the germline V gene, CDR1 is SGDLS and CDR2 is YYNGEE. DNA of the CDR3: TGTGCCAGCAGCGTAGGTTCTAGCGGGATTCATCATGAGCAGTTCTTC. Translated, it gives CASSVGSSGIHHEQFF.